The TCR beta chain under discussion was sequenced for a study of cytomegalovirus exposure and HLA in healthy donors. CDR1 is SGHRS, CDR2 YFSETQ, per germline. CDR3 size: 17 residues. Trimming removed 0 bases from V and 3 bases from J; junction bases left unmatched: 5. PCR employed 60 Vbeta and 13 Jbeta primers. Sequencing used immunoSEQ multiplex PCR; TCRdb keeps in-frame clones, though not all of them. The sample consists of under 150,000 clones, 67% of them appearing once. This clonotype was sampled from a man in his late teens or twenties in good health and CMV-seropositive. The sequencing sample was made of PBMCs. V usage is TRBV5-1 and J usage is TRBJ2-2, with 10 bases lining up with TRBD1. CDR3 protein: CASSLGPGTGDTGELFF. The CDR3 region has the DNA TGCGCCAGCAGCTTGGGACCCGGGACAGGGGACACCGGGGAGCTGTTTTTT.